The 8 T cell receptor beta chains below were found in one sample sequenced in a study of CD8 T cells in ankylosing spondylitis. These receptors are not linked to any known antigen. Study results and caveats: Seemingly distinctive of ankylosing spondylitis blood was a TCR beta motif formed by eight highly homologous variants.

Each CDR3 protein gets one entry after TCRdb re-called the 5' RACE reads with MiXCR. The sample carries around 140,000 distinct CDR3 sequences, 15% to 20% recorded once. The sequenced sample was blood, either unsorted or a sorted T cell fraction (not recorded which). The receptors were sampled from a male donor with ankylosing spondylitis.

This clonotype was counted a few times. The chain couples TRBV11-2 to TRBJ1-6, with D hard to call. This CDR3 comprises 15 residues. Deletions cut 2 bases from V and 9 bases from J, with 14 bases between. Per germline, CDR1 SGHAT and CDR2 FQNNGV. As DNA, the CDR3 is TGTGCCAGCAGCTTATTGCGACGGGGTGGTTCACCCCTCCACTTT. It encodes CASSLLRRGGSPLHF.

The chain joins TRBV20-1 to TRBJ2-1; TRBD2 aligns across 9 bases. The J segment lost 3 bases and the V segment lost 5 bases, leaving 11 bases of the junction unmatched. This CDR3 contains 16 residues. Germline V gives CDR1 DFQATT, CDR2 SNEGSKA (reference sequence). CDR3 sequence reads: CSAGGLASGVYNEQFF. The DNA for the CDR3 is TGCAGTGCTGGGGGTTTGGCTAGCGGGGTCTACAATGAGCAGTTCTTC.

This clonotype occurred a few times. The V call is TRBV6-4, the J call TRBJ1-1; D is ambiguous. V lost 7 bases and J lost 5, with 8 bases in between. Germline lookup yields CDR1 MRHNA and CDR2 SNTAGT. This CDR3 has 11 residues. This CDR3 is CASMRGTEAFF. As DNA, the CDR3 is TGTGCCAGCATGAGAGGTACTGAAGCTTTCTTT.

This clonotype has more than one count but fewer than ten. The chain recombines TRBV12-3 or TRBV12-4 with TRBJ2-1, with D maybe TRBD2 (6 bases). V was clipped by 4 bases and J by 8 bases, with 15 bases between them. The CDR3 totals 14 residues. As DNA, the CDR3 is TGTGCCAGCAGTTATATAGCGGCTGCGGATGAGCAGTTCTTC. It translates to CASSYIAAADEQFF.

This chain joins TRBV6-1 and TRBJ2-5; D is perhaps TRBD1 (6 bases). Trimming left V 6 bases short and J 4 bases short, with 15 bases between. Per the germline V gene, CDR1 is MNHNS and CDR2 is SASEGT. The CDR3 has 14 amino acids. The CDR3 coding sequence is TGTGCCAGCAGGAAGACAGGAGAGGGAGAGACCCAGTACTTC. Its protein is CASRKTGEGETQYF.

The chain recombines TRBV28 with TRBJ2-1, with D unresolved. This CDR3 region has 12 residues. Trimming removed 8 bases at V and 10 bases at J, with 15 bases between. Germline V gene sequence: CDR1 MDHEN, CDR2 SYDVKM. CDR3 region: CASSGNTLEQFF. The CDR3 nucleotides are TGTGCCAGCTCCGGCAATACCCTCGAGCAGTTCTTC.

The V gene is TRBV18, the J gene TRBJ2-1; possibly TRBD2 for D (5 bases). This CDR3 is built from 14 residues. CDR1 and CDR2 from the germline V gene are KGHSH and LQKENI. The V and J ends lost 3 bases and 7 bases respectively, with 13 bases between them. CDR3 region: CASSPLGDQNEQFF. CDR3 nucleotides: TGTGCCAGCTCACCGTTGGGAGATCAAAATGAGCAGTTCTTC.

The rearrangement links TRBV5-1 to TRBJ2-7; 15 nucleotides line up with TRBD2. V trimming: 5 bases; J trimming: 6 bases; junction bases outside the gene matches: 6. Per the germline V gene, CDR1 is SGHRS and CDR2 is YFSETQ. The CDR3 sequence is 15 residues long. As DNA, the CDR3 is TGCGCCAGCAGACCAGGACTAGCGGGAGGGCTCGAGCAGTACTTC. Its protein is CASRPGLAGGLEQYF.